A selection of T cell receptor beta chains follows, all from one sample in a study of T cell changes during pregnancy in multiple sclerosis. Here immunoSEQ multiplex PCR was the method, and the copy in TCRdb shows in-frame clones only, minus some. Seen here are 80,000 to 100,000 clones, just over 90% observed once, and the top ten hold around 0.78%. Sequences were derived from peripheral blood, sampled in the second trimester of pregnancy. The receptors come from a female donor in good health, enrolled as a control in a pregnancy study. CDR3s include the opening cysteine and the closing phenylalanine or tryptophan. A D gene is named only where the DNA matches it firmly. A clone size is listed for some rows: how often the clone was seen (once, few, many), or a class if it is expanded.

clone_size | v_call | d_call | cdr3_aa
- | TRBV20-1 | - | CSAPQEYGYTF
- | TRBV2 | TRBD1 | CASSAGDRGTDTQYF
- | TRBV6-5 | - | CASSYTGEKLFF
few | TRBV7-9 | - | CASSLVGGGRNQPQHF
- | TRBV5-1 | - | CASSLEGSNTGELFF
- | TRBV7-2 | TRBD1 | CASSPRPGGSGNTIYF
- | TRBV7-6 | TRBD2 | CASSFGTSGRAGNEQFF
- | TRBV6-6 | - | CASSYSGRVNTEAFF
- | TRBV7-2 | TRBD2 | CASSLSGRSYNEQFF
- | TRBV4-1 | TRBD1 | CASSQVFDRGEAFF
- | TRBV6-6 | TRBD2 | CASKPGLAGAGEQYF
- | TRBV6-1 | - | CASSEALGSGANVLTF
few | TRBV7-2 | TRBD2 | CASSTLSGRASTDTQYF
- | TRBV2 | - | CASSDRRPSYNEQFF
- | TRBV14 | - | CASSQEASLMITQYF
- | TRBV6-1 | TRBD1 | CASSEGVRGRGETQYF
- | TRBV7-8 | TRBD1 | CASSPTQGADGYTF
- | TRBV6-5 | TRBD1 | CASSSTTGSVLYEQYF
once | TRBV29-1 | TRBD2 | CSVVLVGRRGADTQYF
- | TRBV5-5 | TRBD1 | CASSMDRDGYTF
- | TRBV10-3 | TRBD1 | CAISGNSGTVYSEAFF
- | TRBV27 | - | CASSPYDVGRETQYF
- | TRBV5-1 | TRBD2 | CASSSGLAGVQETQYF
- | TRBV14 | - | CASSQTREQFF
- | TRBV10-2 | - | CASRGGGQLKETQYF
- | TRBV19 | - | CASRDSTGRYYNSPLHF
- | TRBV5-6 | - | CASSRVEASYNEQFF
- | TRBV7-9 | - | CASSLGQGNHEQYF
- | TRBV11-2 | - | CASSSTQVQPQHF
- | TRBV30 | TRBD1 | CAWSMTGGGYGYTF
- | TRBV4-3 | TRBD1 | CASSHTTGADGHTF
- | TRBV19 | - | CASSIWGGDGYTF
- | TRBV19 | - | CATRDMNTEAFF
- | TRBV5-1 | TRBD2 | CASSPTSGAYEQYF
- | TRBV18 | TRBD2 | CASSPRLAVDGELFF
- | TRBV30 | - | CAWSVEEETQYF
once | TRBV27 | TRBD2 | CASSPTSGSQQFF
- | TRBV5-5 | - | CASSLGSGRGPEQYF
- | TRBV6-1 | - | CASSARQPQHF
- | TRBV18 | - | CASSLRQQLSTDTQYF
- | TRBV19 | TRBD1 | CASSIGGTGFNQPQHF
- | TRBV19 | - | CASSPQQGLSTDTQYF
- | TRBV7-2 | - | CASSGTGNEQFF
- | TRBV5-8 | TRBD1 | CASRNDRVWEKGTDTQYF
- | TRBV5-1 | TRBD1 | CASSLVDRVEGYYNSPLHF
- | TRBV6-1 | - | CASSEGWYYQPQHF
- | TRBV19 | TRBD2 | CASSAGTSGSTDTQYF
once | TRBV18 | TRBD1 | CASPGTGGNTGELFF
- | TRBV10-3 | TRBD1 | CAISGGQGNQPQHF
- | TRBV9 | TRBD1 | CASSTGQKNTEAFF
- | TRBV7-2 | - | CASSLVGIVYEQYF
- | TRBV6-1 | TRBD1 | CASSEVKGADYGYTF
once | TRBV13 | - | CASSLMDSRRAGELFF
- | TRBV18 | TRBD1 | CASSPDRTGAEAFF
- | TRBV4-1 | - | CASSQDPTGNNEQFF
- | TRBV5-1 | - | CASSLSGVSTDTQYF
once | TRBV7-8 | TRBD2 | CASSAGLAEETQYF
- | TRBV19 | TRBD1 | CASNPNTGDNSPLHF
- | TRBV6-6 | - | CASSYPTGIDSPLHF
- | TRBV7-2 | - | CASSLTRGMNTEAFF